This T cell receptor beta chain was retrieved from a study of blood T cell repertoires in COVID-19. About the study: COVID-19 samples from acute and convalescent phases originated in the United States, Italy and Spain. Sources were T cells, B-cell-depleted T cells, or PBMCs; the material itself was cDNA or gDNA.

Only one count was recorded for this clone. Per the authors' pipeline: The authors estimated nucleated cell counts from reference gene primer amplification. The data were produced by immunoSEQ multiplex PCR, yet TCRdb's version contains in-frame clones alone and is incomplete. V, J and clone size reflect that table, while D and trimming were determined from the DNA. The sample contains 50,000 to 55,000 clones, about nine tenths of which appear only once. The sample was peripheral blood. The source of this sequence is a man aged 45-60 years with active COVID-19.

The CDR3 region is CAWMVRQGSSYNSPLHF. CDR3 in DNA: TGTGCCTGGATGGTCCGCCAGGGGAGCTCCTATAATTCACCCCTCCACTTT. The chain combines TRBV30 with TRBJ1-6; a possible D gene is TRBD1 (6 bases). The germline V and J ends were trimmed by 4 bases and 0 bases, with 16 bases remaining between them. The CDR3 spans 17 residues. Germline-derived CDR1 and CDR2 are GTSNPN and SVGIG (reference sequence).